This T cell receptor beta chain appears in the sequencing data of a study of T-cell reconstitution after alpha-beta-depleted transplantation in children. Study-level results: At day 60, the high TCRbeta diversity found in some patients originated from recipient T cells and thymic progenitors that had survived. From newly produced T cells came most of the T-cell counts and diversity one year after transplant.

Unique molecular identifiers were incorporated when the TCRbeta library was constructed. TCRdb independently ran MiXCR on the PCR reads; one entry per CDR3 protein. The sample has roughly 350,000 distinct CDR3 sequences, 15% to 20% seen once. Concerning this clonotype itself: Its antigen is undetermined.

The V gene's germline CDR1 is SGHRS and CDR2 YFSETQ. Between the trimmed V and J ends, which lost 0 bases and 4 bases, there was a span of 14 bases. The CDR3 contains 15 residues. The source is a male patient under 10 years old who had a stem cell transplant for acute lymphoblastic leukemia, so the T cells may come from the graft donor. The sequences come from PBMCs, mostly from graft donor cells, collected 360 days after TCRalphabeta/CD19-depleted stem cell transplant. The gene calls are TRBV5-1 and TRBJ2-7, with a tentative D call TRBD2 (5 bases). The CDR3 DNA reads TGCGCCAGCAGCTTGGGGCCCGGCCTAGCTTACGAGCAGTACTTC. Its protein product is CASSLGPGLAYEQYF.